Listed here is a single TCR beta chain. The sample originates from a study of T cell changes during pregnancy in multiple sclerosis. Produced via immunoSEQ multiplex PCR; TCRdb's table is partial and in-frame only. The table records 45,000 to 60,000 clones, around 92% of them present only once. Germline values: CDR1 MGHRA, CDR2 YSYEKL. The CDR3 consists of 16 residues. The V segment lost 4 bases and the J segment 3 bases; nucleotides outside the gene matches: 10. This chain uses TRBV4-1 with TRBJ2-7, with 9 bases lining up with TRBD1. The input for sequencing was CD4+ T cells from peripheral blood mononuclear cells, taken in the second trimester of pregnancy. This clonotype was sampled from a female donor with multiple sclerosis, enrolled in a pregnancy study. CDR3: CASSPTGTGRHYEQYF. The CDR3 coding sequence is TGCGCCAGCAGCCCTACCGGGACAGGGCGCCACTACGAGCAGTACTTC.